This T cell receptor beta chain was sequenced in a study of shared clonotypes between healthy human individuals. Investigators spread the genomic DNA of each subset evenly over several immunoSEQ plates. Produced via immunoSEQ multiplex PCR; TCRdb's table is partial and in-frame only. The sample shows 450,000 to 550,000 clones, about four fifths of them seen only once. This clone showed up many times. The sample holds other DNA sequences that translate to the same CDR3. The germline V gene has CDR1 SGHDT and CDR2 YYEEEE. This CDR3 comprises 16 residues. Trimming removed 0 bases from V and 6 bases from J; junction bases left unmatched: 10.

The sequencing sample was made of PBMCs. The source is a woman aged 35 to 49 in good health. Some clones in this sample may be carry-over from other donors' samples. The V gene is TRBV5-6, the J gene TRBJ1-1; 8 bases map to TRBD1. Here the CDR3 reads CASSLAWTGRGAEAFF. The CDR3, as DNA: TGTGCCAGCAGCTTGGCCTGGACAGGGCGGGGGGCTGAAGCTTTCTTT.